The present T cell receptor beta chain was sequenced within a study of shared clonotypes between healthy human individuals. Broader study findings: Sampling involved blood alone; tissue repertoires likely differ.

Remarks on this clone: What it binds is unknown.

Trimming shortened V by 3 bases and J by 8 bases, and 6 bases separated the two germline ends. The CDR3 has 11 residues. The V gene's germline CDR1 is MGHRA and CDR2 YSYEKL. This table comes from immunoSEQ multiplex PCR, and its TCRdb copy is limited to in-frame clones, with some not included. The data contain hundreds of thousands of clones, 73% of them singletons. The sequencing input was memory CD4+ T cells sorted from blood. The subset here: CD45RA-negative fraction. This clonotype originated in a man aged 25 to 40 in good health. The V and J genes are TRBV4-1 and TRBJ2-3, with D possibly being TRBD2 (6 bases). The CDR3 reads CASSQGGTQYF. As DNA, the CDR3 is TGCGCCAGCAGCCAGGGGGGTACGCAGTATTTT.